Below, one TCR beta chain is given with its context. There are a few counts of this clonotype. The specificity of this receptor is unknown. The record has no base qualities; no much larger clone is one base away. This sample is part of a study of blood T cells in healthy people across ages (dated by TCRdb to between 2015 and 2017). Some background on the complete study: Template switching captured roughly one uniquely barcoded TCR beta cDNA molecule per two T cells in model experiments. The study measured age-related changes in TCR beta repertoire diversity using deep sequencing normalized with unique cDNA molecular identifiers. The donors were divided into four age groups: young (average approximately 16 years), middle-aged (about 39), aged (roughly 66) and long-lived (82). Donors of different ages were randomly distributed across sequencing lanes to avoid experimental bias. Using the same blood draw, the study looked at two additional independent replicas of 1 million unique cDNA reads for two donors, one aged 18 to 30 and the other aged 80 or older.

The donors were 40 or so Caucasian individuals from Russia, aged roughly 6 to 100 years, who were systemically healthy. Each donor gave around 9.5 milliliters of peripheral blood, collected into EDTA-treated Vacutainer tubes. Ficoll-Paque density-gradient centrifugation was used to isolate PBMCs, with at least 6.5 million per sample. Trizol reagent was used to extract total RNA from PBMCs, with at least 5.5 micrograms per sample. For every donor, an aliquot of PBMCs went through flow cytometry to measure the percentages of naive CD45RAhigh/CD27high T cells. General findings and caveats noted by the study authors: Observed TCR beta diversity correlated strongly with the percentage of naive T cells measured by flow cytometry. Estimates of total diversity based on one million sequenced T cells were regarded as lower bounds and as underestimates. Compared with the aged group, the long-lived group had more naive CD4+ T cells, fewer expanded clones and increased TCR diversity, a pattern suggesting age selection. Since profiling was done on bulk unsorted PBMCs, naive and antigen-experienced compartments could not be conclusively compared. Because donor CMV infection status was unknown, age-related changes in expanded clonotypes were potentially confounded. As age increased, observed TCR beta diversity per million T cells dropped in a roughly linear way, and a significant reduction was already evident by age about 36.

Library creation used 5' RACE. TCRdb lists the instrument as Illumina HiSeq 2500. A second PCR of roughly 7 to 11 cycles was performed with a sample-barcoded 5' primer and a J-beta primer mix. A template-switch 5' adaptor carrying 12 random nucleotides introduced a unique molecular identifier onto each TCR beta cDNA molecule. Each sample yielded at least 3 million CDR3-containing paired-end reads. First-strand cDNA was synthesized from all RNA with the Mint cDNA synthesis kit, primed by a TRBC-specific oligonucleotide. Following uracil-DNA glycosylase treatment, a first 18-cycle PCR with universal primers M1SS and BC2_uni_R was performed on all cDNA. In the original analysis: Each sample was normalized by randomly selecting 1 million high-quality reads, each carrying a distinct molecular identifier. Instead of being binned into consensus sequences, reads that shared molecular identifiers were thrown out. MiTCR, run with a Q25 quality threshold and the strictest error-elimination algorithm, handled CDR3 identification, clonotype clustering and error correction. A nonparametric unseen species model with Euler transformation was used to estimate lower-bound total TCR beta diversity. Starting from the raw public reads, TCRdb applied fastp trimming at Q25, assembled clones with MiXCR and retained in-frame beta chains. Records with the same CDR3 protein are collapsed into one entry carrying the most frequent genes and DNA. The V and J calls and clone size come from TCRdb's table, not from the authors' own analysis. The sample includes approximately 810,000 distinct CDR3 sequences, with about 37% observed a single time. The ten top clones hold approximately 12% of the sample.

The sequenced material came from blood. This TCR came from a man younger than 30 in good health.

The nucleotide sequence is given as TGTGCCAGCAGCGTATGGGGTGGTACGGGCAATGAGCAGTTCTTC. This translates into CASSVWGGTGNEQFF. This chain joins TRBV9 to TRBJ2-1; too little of a D gene remains to name it. CDR1 and CDR2 are read off the germline V gene as SGDLS and YYNGEE. From cysteine to phenylalanine, the CDR3 is 15 amino acids long. Left in the record is the CDR3 DNA by itself, 45 bases read in frame from the first base. Cut back by 1 base and 6 bases, the V and J ends lie 14 bases apart.